This paragraph reports one TCR beta chain. Its specificity is unknown. Germline CDR1 and CDR2: MDHEN and SYDVKM. The CDR3 totals 15 residues. V lost 6 bases and J 4 bases, leaving 19 bases between the germline ends. These data come from a study of OX40 agonist ivuxolimab in advanced cancers. The overall study: Ivuxolimab is an agonistic anti-OX40 (CD134) antibody, and patients were treated with it. There were three patients with partial responses, one having hepatocellular carcinoma and two cutaneous melanoma.

Study outcomes and limitations: Low normalized clonal expansion also occurred in some nonresponding patients. CD4+ and CD8+ blood T cells expanded clonally by week 6 at 0.1 to 3.0 mg/kg.

Measured with immunoSEQ multiplex PCR; TCRdb has only the in-frame clones, and not every one. This sample yields about 95,000 clones, of which over 75% are seen a single time; roughly 2.6% belongs to the top ten. This receptor was identified in an adult with an advanced solid tumor such as melanoma, head and neck, liver or kidney cancer. The gene calls are TRBV28 and TRBJ2-7; the D is unclear. The sample was CD4+ or CD8+ T cells sorted from blood, taken in a trial of the OX40 agonist ivuxolimab. The CDR3 sequence: CASSKSSATTYEQYF. CDR3 sequence (DNA): TGTGCCAGCAGCAAGAGCTCGGCTACAACTTACGAGCAGTACTTC.